This TCR beta chain was sequenced during a study of a mutant IDH1 vaccine in newly diagnosed glioma (dated by TCRdb to the early 2020s). Regarding the complete study: Across visits V03 through V10, patients got a total of eight vaccinations, given in weeks 1, 3, 5, 7, 11, 15, 19 and 23. Before enrollment, most patients had been given radiochemotherapy with temozolomide as standard therapy, while the rest had received either radiotherapy alone or temozolomide alone. Longitudinal TCRB deep sequencing was done for 25 treated patients, wherever samples were available for exploratory analyses. Of the roughly 31 treated patients, roughly 60% were male and approximately 38% were female, and the mean age was roughly 38 years. Peripheral blood was collected at six visits: V03 (baseline), V05, V07, V10, V12 and V13. Vaccination started 4-6 weeks after radiotherapy alone, or was given together with temozolomide cycles in the groups whose treatment included chemotherapy. General findings and caveats noted by the study authors: The authors stated that sample limitations prevented analyses of patient blood samples from being reproduced. Changes in the top peripheral T cell clonotypes picked up by TCRB sequencing did not appear to be linked to pseudoprogression. PBMC samples for TCRB deep sequencing were selected based on availability. Immune responses induced by the vaccine were seen in over 80% of patients across multiple MHC alleles.

Libraries were made using the immunoSEQ multiplex PCR assay. The hsTCRB Kit was used according to the manufacturer's protocol to amplify rearranged TCR beta chain sequences. TCRB libraries were sequenced on an Illumina MiSeq. Per the original workflow: Demultiplexing, trimming and gene mapping were performed with the kit vendor's proprietary platform. TCRdb obtained this table from immuneACCESS and retained in-frame rearrangements with V and J assigned. These tables miss some clones; where compared with another copy, unresolved V genes account for less than half of the shortfall, and the remainder is unexplained. V and J calls and clone size are those listed in that table; D and trimming were worked out from the DNA. The sample includes around 26,000 clones, with approximately 78% observed a single time. The ten largest clones represent 17% of the sample. A word on this clone: It has no known antigen specificity. A read error is possible here, since a much larger clone lies one base away.

CDR1 and CDR2, per the germline V gene, are LGHNA and YSLEER. V is pruned by 4 bases and J by 4 bases, leaving 2 bases of the junction without a gene match. Taken from cysteine to phenylalanine, the CDR3 has 13 residues. The read is trimmed to its CDR3 DNA, 39 bases read in frame from base 1. What the time point label conveys for this sample: week 23, last vaccination. Each vaccine dose, consisting of 300 ug of a 20-mer mutant IDH1 peptide in Montanide, was administered subcutaneously with topical imiquimod. All donors had newly diagnosed IDH1-mutant astrocytomas of WHO grade 3 or 4 that showed loss of nuclear ATRX. The samples were drawn from NOA16, a multicentre, single-arm, open-label phase I trial in Germany that tested a mutant IDH1 peptide vaccine in humans for the first time. Genomic DNA for TCRB sequencing was isolated from EDTA blood with the DNeasy Blood and Tissue Kit.

This chain joins TRBV4-3 to TRBJ1-1; 8 bases in between match TRBD1. Material: PBMCs, obtained from a glioma patient whose treatment included an IDH1 peptide vaccine. This sequence originates from a woman in her 30s with glioma. The nucleotide sequence reads as follows: TGCGCCAGCAGCCTTACAGGGGGCACTGAAGCTTTCTTT. This codes for CASSLTGGTEAFF.